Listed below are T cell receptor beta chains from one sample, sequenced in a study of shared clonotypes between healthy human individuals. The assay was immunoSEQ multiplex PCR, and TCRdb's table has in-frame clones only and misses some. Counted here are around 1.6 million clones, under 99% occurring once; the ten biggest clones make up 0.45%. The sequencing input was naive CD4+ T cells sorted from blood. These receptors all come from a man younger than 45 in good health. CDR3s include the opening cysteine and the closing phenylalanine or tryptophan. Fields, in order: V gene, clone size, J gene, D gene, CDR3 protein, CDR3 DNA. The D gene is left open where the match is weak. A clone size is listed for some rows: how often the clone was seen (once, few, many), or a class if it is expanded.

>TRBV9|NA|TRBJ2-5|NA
CASSVSGGTQETQYF
TGTGCCAGCAGCGTATCGGGCGGGACCCAAGAGACCCAGTACTTC
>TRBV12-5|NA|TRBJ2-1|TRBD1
CASGLVTGVTANEQFF
TGTGCTAGTGGTTTGGTCACAGGGGTTACCGCGAATGAGCAGTTCTTC
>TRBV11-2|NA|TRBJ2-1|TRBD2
CATQRVSGSLEIGQFF
TGTGCCACCCAGAGGGTAAGCGGGAGCCTTGAAATCGGGCAGTTCTTC
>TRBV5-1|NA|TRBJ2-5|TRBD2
CASSAAGLAGVETQYF
TGCGCCAGCAGCGCAGCGGGACTAGCGGGAGTTGAGACCCAGTACTTC
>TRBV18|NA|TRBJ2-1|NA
CASSPRETEQFF
TGTGCCAGCTCACCCAGGGAGACTGAGCAGTTCTTC
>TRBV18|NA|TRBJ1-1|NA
CASSPGPMNTEAFF
TGTGCCAGCTCACCGGGACCTATGAACACTGAAGCTTTCTTT
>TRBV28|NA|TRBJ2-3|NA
CASSFSSTDTQYF
TGTGCCAGCAGTTTCTCTAGCACAGATACGCAGTATTTT
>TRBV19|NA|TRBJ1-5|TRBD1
CASSRGQGGQPQHF
TGTGCCAGTAGTAGGGGGCAGGGGGGACAGCCCCAGCATTTT
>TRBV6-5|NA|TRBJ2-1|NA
CASRKGGGPYNEQFF
TGTGCCAGCCGAAAGGGGGGGGGTCCCTACAATGAGCAGTTCTTC
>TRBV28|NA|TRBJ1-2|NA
CASSFLRKGYTF
TGTGCCAGCAGTTTTTTAAGGAAGGGCTACACCTTC
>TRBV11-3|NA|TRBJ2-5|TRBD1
CATGDRGRETQYF
TGTGCCACCGGGGACAGGGGACGGGAGACCCAGTACTTC
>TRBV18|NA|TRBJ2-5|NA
CASSPPQGRGETQYF
TGTGCCAGCTCACCCCCGCAGGGTAGAGGGGAGACCCAGTACTTC
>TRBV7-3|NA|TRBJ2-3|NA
CASSIAGYTQYF
TGTGCCAGCAGCATCGCGGGGTATACGCAGTATTTT
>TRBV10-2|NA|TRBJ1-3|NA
CASGTGSSGNTIYF
TGCGCCAGCGGAACAGGTTCCTCTGGAAACACCATATATTTT
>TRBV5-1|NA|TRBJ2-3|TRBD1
CASSLALGQETDTQYF
TGCGCCAGCAGCTTGGCATTGGGACAGGAAACAGATACGCAGTATTTT
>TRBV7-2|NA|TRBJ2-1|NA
CASSLGGFYEQFF
TGTGCCAGCAGCTTAGGAGGTTTCTATGAGCAGTTCTTC
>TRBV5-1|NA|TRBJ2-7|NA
CASSLEPSGEQYF
TGCGCCAGCAGCTTGGAGCCTTCGGGGGAGCAGTACTTC
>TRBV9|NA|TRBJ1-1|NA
CASSRTGGNTEAFF
TGTGCCAGCAGCCGTACCGGGGGGAACACTGAAGCTTTCTTT
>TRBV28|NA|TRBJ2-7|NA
CASNPGGGRNYEQYF
TGTGCCAGCAATCCTGGGGGGGGGCGGAACTACGAGCAGTACTTC
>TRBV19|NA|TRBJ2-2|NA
CASRPDANTGELFF
TGTGCCAGTAGACCGGACGCGAACACCGGGGAGCTGTTTTTT
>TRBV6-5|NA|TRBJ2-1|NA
CASRGSAYEQFF
TGTGCCAGCAGAGGATCGGCATATGAGCAGTTCTTC
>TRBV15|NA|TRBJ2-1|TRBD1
CATSRDPGGNEQFF
TGTGCCACCAGCAGAGACCCAGGGGGCAATGAGCAGTTCTTC
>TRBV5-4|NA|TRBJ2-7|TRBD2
CASSGAAGGAGEQYF
TGTGCCAGCAGCGGAGCAGCGGGAGGAGCGGGCGAGCAGTACTTC
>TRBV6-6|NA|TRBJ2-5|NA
CASRSDETQYF
TGTGCCAGCAGGTCCGATGAGACCCAGTACTTC
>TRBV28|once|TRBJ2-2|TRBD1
CASSSGGSNTGELFF
TGTGCCAGCAGTTCAGGGGGTTCGAACACCGGGGAGCTGTTTTTT
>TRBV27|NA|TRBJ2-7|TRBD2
CASSSGSGGPRFEQYF
TGTGCCAGCAGTTCCGGGTCGGGAGGGCCGCGATTTGAGCAGTACTTC
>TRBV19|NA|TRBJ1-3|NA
CASSGISGNTIYF
TGTGCCAGTAGTGGCATCTCTGGAAACACCATATATTTT
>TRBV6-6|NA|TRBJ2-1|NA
CASIPLQMGPNQQFF
TGTGCCAGCATCCCACTCCAGATGGGCCCCAATCAGCAGTTCTTC
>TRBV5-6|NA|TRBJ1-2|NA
CASSFPTGTGYGYTF
TGTGCCAGCAGCTTCCCGACAGGAACAGGCTATGGCTACACCTTC
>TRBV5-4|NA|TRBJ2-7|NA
CASSLMSSYEQYF
TGTGCCAGCAGCTTGATGAGCTCCTACGAGCAGTACTTC
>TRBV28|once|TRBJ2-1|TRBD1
CASSLWRGQGFGEQFF
TGTGCCAGCAGTTTATGGCGGGGACAGGGGTTCGGTGAGCAGTTCTTC
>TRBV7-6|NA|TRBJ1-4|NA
CASSLDEGSNEKLFF
TGTGCCAGCAGCTTAGATGAGGGCTCTAATGAAAAACTGTTTTTT
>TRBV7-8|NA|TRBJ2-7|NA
CASSLVGVASEQYF
TGTGCCAGCAGCTTAGTCGGCGTAGCTTCCGAGCAGTACTTC
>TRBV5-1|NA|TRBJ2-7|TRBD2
CASSSGLAGTEQYF
TGCGCCAGCAGCTCCGGACTAGCGGGGACCGAGCAGTACTTC
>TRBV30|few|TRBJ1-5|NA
CAWADGSNQPQHF
TGTGCCTGGGCGGACGGTAGCAATCAGCCCCAGCATTTT
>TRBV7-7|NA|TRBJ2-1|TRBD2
CASSLGLAAYNEQFF
TGTGCTAGCAGCCTGGGACTAGCGGCCTACAATGAGCAGTTCTTC
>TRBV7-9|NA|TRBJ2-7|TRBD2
CASSLGGLAGAPPYEQYF
TGTGCCAGCAGCTTAGGGGGACTAGCGGGAGCCCCACCCTACGAGCAGTACTTC
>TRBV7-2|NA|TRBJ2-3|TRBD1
CASSRRQGSADTQYF
TGTGCCAGCAGCCGACGACAGGGTTCGGCAGATACGCAGTATTTT
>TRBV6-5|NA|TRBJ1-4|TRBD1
CASSYSRTGGREKLFF
TGTGCCAGCAGTTACTCGCGGACAGGGGGAAGGGAAAAACTGTTTTTT
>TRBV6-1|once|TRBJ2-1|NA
CASSVVEVFGEQFF
TGTGCCAGCAGTGTGGTAGAGGTCTTCGGTGAGCAGTTCTTC
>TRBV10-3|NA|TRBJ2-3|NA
CAISLRESTDTQYF
TGTGCCATCAGTCTCAGGGAAAGCACAGATACGCAGTATTTT
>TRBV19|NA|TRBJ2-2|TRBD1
CASIGTGTTGELFF
TGTGCCAGTATCGGGACAGGGACGACCGGGGAGCTGTTTTTT
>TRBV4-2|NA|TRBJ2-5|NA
CASSQVWGTGRETQYF
TGTGCCAGCAGTCAAGTCTGGGGTACTGGTCGTGAGACCCAGTACTTC
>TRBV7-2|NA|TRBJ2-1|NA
CASSLKRIAEQFF
TGTGCCAGCAGCTTAAAGCGTATCGCTGAGCAGTTCTTC
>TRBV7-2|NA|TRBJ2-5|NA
CASSNTGQETQYF
TGTGCCAGCAGCAACACAGGGCAAGAGACCCAGTACTTC
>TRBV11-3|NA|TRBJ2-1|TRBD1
CASSLDPGQLNNEQFF
TGTGCCAGCAGCTTAGACCCGGGACAGTTGAACAATGAGCAGTTCTTC
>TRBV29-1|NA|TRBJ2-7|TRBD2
CSVERAGGPREQYF
TGCAGCGTTGAAAGGGCGGGAGGGCCTCGAGAGCAGTACTTC
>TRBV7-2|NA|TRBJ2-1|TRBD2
CASSYSPLAQAYNEQFF
TGTGCCAGCAGCTACTCCCCACTAGCGCAAGCCTACAATGAGCAGTTCTTC
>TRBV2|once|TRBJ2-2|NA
CASSEGTRTGELFF
TGTGCCAGCAGTGAGGGGACGCGGACCGGGGAGCTGTTTTTT
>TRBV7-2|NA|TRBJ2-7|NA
CASSLAPGRPYEQYF
TGTGCCAGCAGCTTAGCGCCCGGACGGCCCTACGAGCAGTACTTC
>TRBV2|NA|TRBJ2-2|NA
CAAQGGQGGAGELFF
TGTGCCGCACAAGGCGGGCAGGGCGGCGCCGGGGAGCTGTTTTTT
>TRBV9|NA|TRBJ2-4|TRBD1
CASSSGTGPLAKNIQYF
TGTGCCAGCAGCTCGGGGACAGGACCCCTAGCCAAAAACATTCAGTACTTC
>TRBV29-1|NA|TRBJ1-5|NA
CSVEEGGQPQHF
TGCAGCGTTGAAGAGGGCGGACAGCCCCAGCATTTT
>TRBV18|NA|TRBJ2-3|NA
CASSRGRGTDTQYF
TGTGCCAGCTCTCGGGGCCGGGGCACAGATACGCAGTATTTT
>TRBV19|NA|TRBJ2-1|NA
CASSIFERGNEQFF
TGTGCCAGTAGTATTTTCGAACGCGGCAATGAGCAGTTCTTC
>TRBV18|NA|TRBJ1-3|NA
CASSKQDGGNTIYF
TGTGCCAGCTCAAAACAGGACGGAGGAAACACCATATATTTT
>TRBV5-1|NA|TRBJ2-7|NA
CASRRTHTLTYEQYF
TGCGCCAGCAGACGAACCCACACCCTCACCTACGAGCAGTACTTC